This entry is about one T cell receptor beta chain. What it binds is unknown. This sample is part of a study of glioma-infiltrating T cells after dendritic cell vaccination. Regarding time point: after dendritic cell vaccination, including at tumor progression/relapse. Assay used: immunoSEQ multiplex PCR; TCRdb lists only in-frame clones, some missing. The sample lists 100,000 to 120,000 clones, around 87% seen once, with approximately 2.7% in the top ten. From germline, CDR1 is LNHDA and CDR2 SQIVND (reference sequence). This CDR3 spans 17 amino acids. V was clipped by 1 base and J by 0 bases; unmatched bases: 5. General observations from the study: No direct clonality-survival link was found; a diverse polyclonal response may matter.

This chain links TRBV19 with TRBJ2-2, with 7 bases lining up with TRBD2. The source of this sequence is a human donor with glioblastoma. The specimen was blood, collected after dendritic cell vaccination. This CDR3 reads CASSIAASGANTGELFF. CDR3 bases: TGTGCCAGTAGTATAGCCGCCAGCGGGGCGAACACCGGGGAGCTGTTTTTT.